Below are 3 T cell receptor beta chains sequenced from a single sample in a study of T cells in Graves' hyperthyroidism and ophthalmopathy. The CDR3 regions of TCR beta were amplified from RNA transcripts. Using the HTBI primer set, a first-round RT-PCR was run on the TCR CDR3. TCRdb re-derived calls from the multiplex PCR reads in MiXCR, one entry per CDR3 protein. This sample has approximately 200,000 distinct CDR3 sequences, with approximately 20% found just once. The sequenced sample was blood. The origin of the receptors is a man aged 35 to 55 with Graves' hyperthyroidism.

This clonotype was detected only a few times. V and J are TRBV6-2 or TRBV6-3 and TRBJ1-2; D unresolved. V lost 0 bases to trimming and J lost 5 bases, with 13 bases between them. The CDR3 is 15 amino acids. CDR1 is MNHEY, CDR2 SVGEGT, per germline. Written as DNA, the CDR3 is TGTGCCAGCAGTTACTCGGTCCACCCGAATTATGGCTACACCTTC. As protein: CASSYSVHPNYGYTF.

This clonotype has a count of ten or more. The rearrangement links TRBV2 to TRBJ2-2; D assignment may be TRBD1 or TRBD2 (5 bases each). The CDR3 extends over 15 amino acids. The germline V and J ends were trimmed by 7 bases and 5 bases, with 17 bases remaining between them. CDR1 SNHLY and CDR2 FYNNEI come from the germline V gene. CDR3 region: CASTSERGWTGELFF. The CDR3 DNA reads TGTGCCAGCACCTCAGAGAGGGGATGGACCGGGGAGCTGTTTTTT. The full variable domain, rest sourced from reference TRBV2 and TRBJ2-2, is EPEVTQTPSHQVTQMGQEVILRCVPISNHLYFYWYRQILGQKVEFLVSFYNNEISEKSEIFDDQFSVERPDGSNFTLKIRSTKLEDSAMYFCASTSERGWTGELFFGEGSRLTVL.

In this sample, this clonotype turned up once. This chain connects TRBV20-1 to TRBJ2-7; possibly TRBD2 for D (6 bases). The germline V and J ends were trimmed by 5 bases and 5 bases, with 10 bases remaining between them. The CDR3 has 11 amino acids. Looked up from germline, CDR1 is DFQATT and CDR2 is SNEGSKA (reference sequence). The CDR3 nucleotides read TGCAGTGCTGGGAGACTAGACGAGCAGTACTTC. It yields the protein CSAGRLDEQYF.